The next 21 T cell receptor beta chains were all read from a single sample in a study of control samples from healthy donors and cancer patients. Clones were read by immunoSEQ multiplex PCR, and TCRdb kept only the in-frame ones, dropping some. The table includes approximately 150,000 clones, 94% detected once. Sequences were obtained from blood. The source is a man aged 35 to 55 in good health.

This clone has a single count. The chain carries TRBV6-1 and TRBJ1-1; D not certain. Germline V gene lookup returns CDR1 MNHNS and CDR2 SASEGT. The CDR3 is made up of 13 amino acids. Between the trimmed V and J ends, which lost 3 bases and 2 bases, there was a span of 7 bases. CDR3 nucleotides: TGTGCCAGCAGTGAGAACAGAAACACTGAAGCTTTCTTT. The encoded protein is CASSENRNTEAFF.

The chain carries TRBV28 and TRBJ1-4, with 9 bases aligning to TRBD1. V shed 3 bases and J 3 bases; nucleotides not matched to a gene: 5. CDR1 is MDHEN, CDR2 SYDVKM, per germline. This CDR3 has 16 amino acids. The CDR3 sequence: CASSFYRGLANEKLFF. CDR3 sequence (DNA): TGTGCCAGCAGTTTCTACAGGGGGCTTGCTAATGAAAAACTGTTTTTT.

Concerning this clone: The junction departs from the called germline gene at one end, perhaps through a read error. The V call is TRBV7-8, the J call TRBJ2-7; unclear D gene. This CDR3 has 13 amino acids. CDR1 is SGHVS and CDR2 is FQNEAQ in the germline V gene. CDR3 region: CASSLEDGAQHYF. The CDR3 DNA is TGTGCCAGCAGCTTAGAGGACGGAGCCCAGCACTACTTC.

This chain connects TRBV7-8 to TRBJ1-1, with D unresolved. The CDR3 is 15 residues long. V was shortened by 2 bases and J by 1 base, with 11 bases between the two germline ends. Germline CDR1 and CDR2: SGHVS and FQNEAQ. CDR3 in amino acids: CASSLFERANTEAFF. In DNA, the CDR3 is TGTGCCAGCAGCTTATTTGAGAGGGCGAACACTGAAGCTTTCTTT.

The rearrangement joins TRBV7-9 to TRBJ2-2; D may be TRBD1 or TRBD2 (5 bases each). Trimming took 5 bases from V and 4 from J, leaving 14 bases between them. The CDR3 spans 15 residues. Germline V lookup: CDR1 SEHNR, CDR2 FQNEAQ (reference sequence). The CDR3 region is CASSLGTLGTGELFF. In DNA form, the CDR3 reads TGTGCCAGCAGCCTCGGGACCCTGGGCACCGGGGAGCTGTTTTTT.

The chain couples TRBV3-1 (or the pseudogene TRBV3-2) to TRBJ2-6; D assignment may be TRBD1 or TRBD2 (6 bases each). CDR1 and CDR2 from the germline V gene are LGHDT and YNNKEL (reference sequence). The V and J ends lost 5 bases and 2 bases respectively, with 10 bases between them. The CDR3 loop spans 15 amino acids. In DNA, the CDR3 is TGTGCCAGCAGCAGGGGGGCGGCTGGGGCCAACGTCCTGACTTTC. Protein sequence: CASSRGAAGANVLTF.

The chain is built from TRBV7-2 and TRBJ2-7, with 11 positions matching TRBD2. CDR1 SGHTA and CDR2 FQGNSA come from the germline V gene. This CDR3 comprises 14 residues. After removal of 5 bases from V and 4 bases from J, the junction contained 4 bases not matched to a gene. CDR3 DNA sequence: TGTGCCAGCAGCCCTTTAGCGGGAGGGTACGAGCAGTACTTC. This translates into CASSPLAGGYEQYF.

As to this clone: A junction end diverges from the germline sequence, so it may reflect a read error. This chain connects TRBV6-1 to TRBJ2-2; perhaps TRBD2 as D (6 bases). The CDR3 totals 16 residues. Germline assignment: CDR1 MNHNS and CDR2 SASEGT. CDR3 sequence reads: CASSEGLLASTGELFF. The CDR3 nucleotides are TGTGCCAGCAGCGAAGGGCTACTAGCCAGCACCGGGGAGCTGTTTTTT.

The rearrangement uses TRBV4-2 and TRBJ2-5; TRBD1 matches at 9 bases. Trimming cost V 1 base and J 5 bases; bases outside gene matches: 11. Germline values: CDR1 LGHNA, CDR2 YNFKEQ. The length of the CDR3 is 17 residues. CDR3 sequence: CASSQVGAGQGKETQYF. CDR3 coding DNA: TGTGCCAGCAGCCAAGTTGGTGCCGGACAGGGGAAGGAGACCCAGTACTTC.

The rearrangement links TRBV5-8 to TRBJ1-3, with 12 bases that match TRBD1. This CDR3 has 17 amino acids. Germline V gives CDR1 SGHTS, CDR2 YDEGEE. The trim removed 4 bases at V and 0 bases at J, leaving 5 bases unmatched. CDR3 protein: CASSRDRGLPSGNTIYF. CDR3 DNA: TGTGCCAGCAGCAGGGACAGGGGGCTGCCCTCTGGAAACACCATATATTTT.

The gene calls are TRBV30 and TRBJ2-2; 8 nucleotides agree with TRBD2. CDR3 size: 16 residues. Per the germline V gene, CDR1 is GTSNPN and CDR2 is SVGIG (reference sequence). V trimming: 3 bases; J trimming: 4 bases; junction bases outside the gene matches: 10. CDR3 residues: CAWSPLAGTATGELFF. The CDR3, as DNA: TGTGCCTGGAGCCCTTTAGCGGGGACGGCCACCGGGGAGCTGTTTTTT.

This clone was recorded a few times. The chain combines TRBV20-1 with TRBJ1-1; D gene unclear. The germline V and J ends were trimmed by 6 bases and 1 base, with 6 bases remaining between them. CDR1 and CDR2 from the germline V gene are DFQATT and SNEGSKA (reference sequence). The CDR3 totals 11 residues. The CDR3 loop reads CSALTNTEAFF. In DNA, the CDR3 is TGCAGTGCCCTAACGAACACTGAAGCTTTCTTT.

This chain uses TRBV3-1 (or the pseudogene TRBV3-2) with TRBJ2-7; 7 positions agree with TRBD1. J was trimmed by 1 base and V by 4 bases; bases with no gene match: 1. This CDR3 contains 13 residues. Germline assignment: CDR1 LGHDT and CDR2 YNNKEL (reference sequence). The CDR3 spells CASSRQGSYEQYF. DNA of the CDR3: TGTGCCAGCAGCCGACAGGGTTCCTACGAGCAGTACTTC.

A word on this clone: This sample also contains other DNA sequences that code for the same CDR3. The V gene is TRBV14, the J gene TRBJ1-1; TRBD1 is a possible D gene (5 bases). V lost 1 base and J lost 1, with 10 bases in between. Germline V lookup: CDR1 SGHDN, CDR2 FVKESK. This CDR3 region has 15 residues. CDR3 sequence reads: CASSQGFGGNTEAFF. The CDR3 region has the DNA TGTGCCAGCAGCCAAGGGTTCGGGGGGAACACTGAAGCTTTCTTT.

This clone showed up just a few times. The sample carries other DNA sequences with the same CDR3. The V gene is TRBV5-4, the J gene TRBJ2-3; TRBD2 matches 9 bases. The V and J ends lost 4 bases and 2 bases, in that order; junction bases with no gene match: 8. The CDR3 length is 16 residues. Germline-derived CDR1 and CDR2 are SGHNT and YYREEE (reference sequence). The CDR3 reads CASSLGAGGPTDTQYF. The CDR3 DNA reads TGTGCCAGCAGCCTTGGTGCGGGGGGGCCCACAGATACGCAGTATTTT.

The chain carries TRBV7-8 and TRBJ2-7; unclear D gene. CDR1 and CDR2 (germline): SGHVS, FQNEAQ. Trimming took 1 base from V and 3 from J, leaving 10 bases between them. The CDR3 runs 14 residues. DNA for the CDR3: TGTGCCAGCAGCTTAGAGGTGGCAAGCTACGAGCAGTACTTC. It specifies CASSLEVASYEQYF.

The chain joins TRBV5-7 to TRBJ2-7, with 7 bases fitting TRBD1. TRBV5-7 is treated as an ORF (open reading frame) with a function not yet certain. The V gene end was trimmed by 2 bases and the J gene end by 4 bases; junction bases not matched to a gene: 6. The CDR3 spans 14 residues. The chain's CDR3 is CASSFGQARYEQYF. The CDR3 nucleotides read TGTGCCAGCAGCTTCGGACAGGCTCGATACGAGCAGTACTTC.

This chain joins TRBV7-9 and TRBJ2-5; weak D call: TRBD1 (6 bases). This CDR3 is 17 amino acids long. Trimming pared 5 bases from V and 3 bases from J, leaving 22 bases between. Germline lookup yields CDR1 SEHNR and CDR2 FQNEAQ (reference sequence). The CDR3 DNA is TGTGCCAGCAGCCACCCACAGGGTTATCAGCAGGAAGAGACCCAGTACTTC. It specifies CASSHPQGYQQEETQYF. Combining the CDR3 with reference TRBV7-9 and TRBJ2-5 gives the whole variable domain DTGVSQNPRHKITKRGQNVTFRCDPISEHNRLYWYRQTLGQGPEFLTYFQNEAQLEKSRLLSDRFSAERPKGSFSTLEIQRTEQGDSAMYLCASSHPQGYQQEETQYFGPGTRLLVL.

The genes are TRBV28 and TRBJ2-6; TRBD1 might be the D (5 bases). This CDR3 spans 16 amino acids. Trimming left V 7 bases short and J 0 bases short, with 13 bases between. Germline-derived CDR1 and CDR2 are MDHEN and SYDVKM. The CDR3 reads CASTPRERSGANVLTF. The CDR3 DNA reads TGTGCCAGCACCCCCAGGGAACGCTCTGGGGCCAACGTCCTGACTTTC.

The chain recombines TRBV7-3 with TRBJ2-1; 9 bases are shared with TRBD1. CDR1 SGHTA and CDR2 FQGTGA come from the germline V gene. CDR3 length: 16 amino acids. V lost 5 bases, J lost 6 bases, and 11 bases stayed unmatched. The CDR3: CASSQRTGVDSNEQFF. The CDR3 coding sequence is TGTGCCAGCAGCCAGAGGACAGGGGTCGATAGCAATGAGCAGTTCTTC. Based on the CDR3 plus reference TRBV7-3 and TRBJ2-1, the full variable domain is GAGVSQTPSNKVTEKGKYVELRCDPISGHTALYWYRQSLGQGPEFLIYFQGTGAADDSGLPNDRFFAVRPEGSVSTLKIQRTERGDSAVYLCASSQRTGVDSNEQFFGPGTRLTVL.

This sequence joins TRBV7-9 and TRBJ1-1, with 10 bases identical to TRBD1. The CDR3 length is 16 residues. The ends lost 1 base at V and 2 bases at J; junction bases unmatched: 4. Germline lookup yields CDR1 SEHNR and CDR2 FQNEAQ (reference sequence). In DNA form, the CDR3 reads TGTGCCAGCAGCTTAGATGGGACAGGGGTAAACACTGAAGCTTTCTTT. This encodes CASSLDGTGVNTEAFF.